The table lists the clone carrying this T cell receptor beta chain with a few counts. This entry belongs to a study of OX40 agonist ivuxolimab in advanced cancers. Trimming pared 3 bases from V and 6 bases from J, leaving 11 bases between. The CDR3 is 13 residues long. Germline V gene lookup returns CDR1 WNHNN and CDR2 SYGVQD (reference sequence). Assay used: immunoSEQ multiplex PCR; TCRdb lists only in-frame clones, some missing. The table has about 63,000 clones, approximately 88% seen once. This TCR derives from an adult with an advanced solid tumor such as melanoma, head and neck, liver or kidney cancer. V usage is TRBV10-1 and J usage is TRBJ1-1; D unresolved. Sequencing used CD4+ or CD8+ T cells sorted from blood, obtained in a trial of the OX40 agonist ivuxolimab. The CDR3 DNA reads TGCGCCAGCAGTGATGCGATCGACGCTGAAGCTTTCTTT. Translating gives CASSDAIDAEAFF.